This record covers a single T cell receptor beta chain. What it binds is unknown. The PCR had 60 Vbeta and 13 Jbeta primers. Data came from immunoSEQ multiplex PCR; TCRdb stores just in-frame clones and leaves some out. The top ten hold 2.1% of the sample, which has over 120,000 clones, around three quarters seen once. The sample belongs to a study of cytomegalovirus exposure and HLA in healthy donors. Overall study findings and caveats: In a later analysis, TCR beta V- and J-gene trimming showed a link to a missense DCLRE1C variant. Later examination showed HLA-associated TCR beta chains had greater clonal expansion than equally common others. Among immune exposure information, only CMV serostatus was available. Differences between HLA loci emerged in a later analysis of TCR association rates, with DRB1 most and HLA-C fewest.

Per the germline V gene, CDR1 is SGHNT and CDR2 is YYREEE (reference sequence). Trimming took off 0 bases at V and 8 bases at J, with 17 bases between the two ends. The CDR3 is 16 residues long. The rearrangement joins TRBV5-4 to TRBJ1-4; D remains ambiguous. The TCR originated in a woman aged 55-70 years in good health and CMV-seropositive. The sequenced sample was PBMCs. The CDR3 loop is CASSLAGVTLGEKLFF. CDR3 nucleotide sequence: TGTGCCAGCAGCTTGGCCGGGGTCACCTTGGGGGAAAAACTGTTTTTT.